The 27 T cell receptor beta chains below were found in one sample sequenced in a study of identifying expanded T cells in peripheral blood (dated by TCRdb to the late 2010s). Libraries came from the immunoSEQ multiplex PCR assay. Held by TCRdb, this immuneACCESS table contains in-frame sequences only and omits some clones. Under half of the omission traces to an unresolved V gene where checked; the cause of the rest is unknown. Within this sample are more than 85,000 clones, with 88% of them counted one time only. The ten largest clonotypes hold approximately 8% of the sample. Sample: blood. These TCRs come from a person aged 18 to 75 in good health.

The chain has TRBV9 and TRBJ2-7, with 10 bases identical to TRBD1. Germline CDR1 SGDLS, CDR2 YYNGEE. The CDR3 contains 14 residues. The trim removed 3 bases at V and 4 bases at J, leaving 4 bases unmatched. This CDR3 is CASSAGQGEYEQYF. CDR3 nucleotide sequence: TGTGCCAGCAGCGCAGGACAGGGGGAATACGAGCAGTACTTC.

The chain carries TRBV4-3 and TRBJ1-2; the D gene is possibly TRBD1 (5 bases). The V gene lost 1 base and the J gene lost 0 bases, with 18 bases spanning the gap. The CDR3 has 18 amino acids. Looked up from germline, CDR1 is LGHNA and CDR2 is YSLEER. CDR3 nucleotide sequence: TGCGCCAGCAGCCAAGTCCGAAGGACAATCCTCTCTAACTATGGCTACACCTTC. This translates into CASSQVRRTILSNYGYTF.

CDR3 sequence reads: CASSDGWGNQPQHF. The CDR3 bases are TGTGCCAGCAGTGATGGTTGGGGCAATCAGCCCCAGCATTTT. The rearrangement joins TRBV2 to TRBJ1-5, with D unresolved. The CDR3 sequence is 14 residues long. From germline, CDR1 is SNHLY and CDR2 FYNNEI. Trimming stripped 3 bases from V and 2 bases from J, with 8 bases between.

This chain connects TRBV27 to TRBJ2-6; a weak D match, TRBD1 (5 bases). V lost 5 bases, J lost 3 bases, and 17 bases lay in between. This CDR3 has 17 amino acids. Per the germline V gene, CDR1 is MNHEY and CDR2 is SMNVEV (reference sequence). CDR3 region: CASSPPTGALGANVLTF. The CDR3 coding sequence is TGTGCCAGCAGTCCCCCCACAGGAGCTCTTGGGGCCAACGTCCTGACTTTC.

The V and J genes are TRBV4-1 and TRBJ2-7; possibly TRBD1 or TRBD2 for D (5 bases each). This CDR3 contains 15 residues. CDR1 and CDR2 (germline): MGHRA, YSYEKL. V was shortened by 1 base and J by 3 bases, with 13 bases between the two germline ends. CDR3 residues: CASSQGGQGIYEQYF. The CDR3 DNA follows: TGCGCCAGCAGCCAAGGAGGGCAGGGTATCTACGAGCAGTACTTC.

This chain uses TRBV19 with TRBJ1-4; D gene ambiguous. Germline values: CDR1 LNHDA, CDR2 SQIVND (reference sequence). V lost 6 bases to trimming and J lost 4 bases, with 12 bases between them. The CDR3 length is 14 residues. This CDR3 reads CASSREAYNEKLFF. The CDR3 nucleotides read TGTGCCAGTAGCCGAGAGGCGTATAATGAAAAACTGTTTTTT.

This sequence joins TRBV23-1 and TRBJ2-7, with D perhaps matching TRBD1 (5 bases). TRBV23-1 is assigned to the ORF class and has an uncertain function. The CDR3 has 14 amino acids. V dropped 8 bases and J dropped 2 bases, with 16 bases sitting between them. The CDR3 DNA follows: TGCGCCAGCCCTTCTGGCAGGGTAGCCTACGAGCAGTACTTC. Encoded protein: CASPSGRVAYEQYF.

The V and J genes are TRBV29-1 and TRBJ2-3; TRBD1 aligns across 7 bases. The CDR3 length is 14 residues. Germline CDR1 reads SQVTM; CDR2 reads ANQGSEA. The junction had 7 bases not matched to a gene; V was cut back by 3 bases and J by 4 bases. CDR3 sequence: CSVERLQGADTQYF. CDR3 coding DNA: TGCAGCGTTGAGAGGCTGCAGGGGGCAGATACGCAGTATTTT.

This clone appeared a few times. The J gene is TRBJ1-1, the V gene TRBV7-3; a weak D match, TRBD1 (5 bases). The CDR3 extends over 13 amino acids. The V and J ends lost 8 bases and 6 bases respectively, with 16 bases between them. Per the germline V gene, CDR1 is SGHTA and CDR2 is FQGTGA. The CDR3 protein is CASREGSMSEAFF. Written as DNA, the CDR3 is TGTGCCAGCCGGGAGGGGAGCATGTCTGAAGCTTTCTTT.

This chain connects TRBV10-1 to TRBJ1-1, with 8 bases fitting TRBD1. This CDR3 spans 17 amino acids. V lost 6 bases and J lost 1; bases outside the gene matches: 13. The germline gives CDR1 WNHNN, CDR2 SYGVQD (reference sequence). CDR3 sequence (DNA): TGCGCCAGCAGCCCTTTGACAGGGGTCCCAACGAACACTGAAGCTTTCTTT. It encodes CASSPLTGVPTNTEAFF.

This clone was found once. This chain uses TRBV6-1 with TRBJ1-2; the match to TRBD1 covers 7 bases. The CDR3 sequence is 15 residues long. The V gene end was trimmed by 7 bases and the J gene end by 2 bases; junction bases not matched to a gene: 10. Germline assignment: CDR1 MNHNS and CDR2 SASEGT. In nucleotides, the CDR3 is TGTGCCAGCACCCGCCGACAGGGAGGGAACTATGGCTACACCTTC. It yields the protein CASTRRQGGNYGYTF.

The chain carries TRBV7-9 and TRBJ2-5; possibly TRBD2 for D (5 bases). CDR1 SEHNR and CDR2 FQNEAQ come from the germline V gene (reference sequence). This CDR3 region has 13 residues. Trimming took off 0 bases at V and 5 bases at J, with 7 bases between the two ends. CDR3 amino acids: CASSLAGVETQYF. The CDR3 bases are TGTGCCAGCAGCTTAGCGGGAGTGGAGACCCAGTACTTC.

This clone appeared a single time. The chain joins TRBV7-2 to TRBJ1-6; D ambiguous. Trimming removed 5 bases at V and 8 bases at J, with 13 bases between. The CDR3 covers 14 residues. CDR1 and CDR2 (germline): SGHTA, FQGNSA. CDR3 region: CASSGEGLYSPLHF. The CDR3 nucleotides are TGTGCCAGCAGCGGAGAGGGATTGTATTCACCCCTCCACTTT.

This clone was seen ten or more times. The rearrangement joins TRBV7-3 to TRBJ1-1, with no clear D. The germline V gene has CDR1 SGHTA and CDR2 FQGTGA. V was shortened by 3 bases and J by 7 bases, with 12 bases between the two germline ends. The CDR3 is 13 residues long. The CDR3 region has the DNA TGTGCCAGCAGCTTCGACGCCGGCGGTGAAGCTTTCTTT. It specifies CASSFDAGGEAFF.

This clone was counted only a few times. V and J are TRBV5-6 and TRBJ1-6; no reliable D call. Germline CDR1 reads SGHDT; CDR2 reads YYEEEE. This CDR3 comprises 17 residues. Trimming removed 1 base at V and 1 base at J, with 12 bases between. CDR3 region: CASSLWRGRSYNSPLHF. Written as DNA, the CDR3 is TGTGCCAGCAGCTTGTGGCGAGGAAGGTCCTATAATTCACCCCTCCACTTT.

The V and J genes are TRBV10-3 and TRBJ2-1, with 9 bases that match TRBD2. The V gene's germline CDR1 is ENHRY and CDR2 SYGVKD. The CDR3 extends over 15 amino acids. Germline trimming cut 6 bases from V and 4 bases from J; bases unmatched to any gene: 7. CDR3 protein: CAIRVTSGLYNEQFF. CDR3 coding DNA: TGTGCCATCAGGGTAACTAGCGGGTTATACAATGAGCAGTTCTTC.

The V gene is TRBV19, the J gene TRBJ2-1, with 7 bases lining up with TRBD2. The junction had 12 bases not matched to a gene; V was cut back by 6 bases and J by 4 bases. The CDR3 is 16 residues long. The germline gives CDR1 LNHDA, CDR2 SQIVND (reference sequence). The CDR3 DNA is TGTGCCAGTAGGGAAACCTCCGGGACTATGTACAATGAGCAGTTCTTC. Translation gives CASRETSGTMYNEQFF.

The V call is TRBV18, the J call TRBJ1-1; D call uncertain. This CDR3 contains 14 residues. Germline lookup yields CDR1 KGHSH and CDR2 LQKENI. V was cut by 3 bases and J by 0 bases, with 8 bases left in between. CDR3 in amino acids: CASSPQRLNTEAFF. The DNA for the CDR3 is TGTGCCAGCTCACCTCAGAGATTGAACACTGAAGCTTTCTTT.

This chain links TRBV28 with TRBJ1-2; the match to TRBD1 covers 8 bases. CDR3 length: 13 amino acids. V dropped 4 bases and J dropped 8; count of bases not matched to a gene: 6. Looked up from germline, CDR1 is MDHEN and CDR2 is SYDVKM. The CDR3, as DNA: TGTGCCAGCAGTTCGGGACAGGCTCAAGGCTACACCTTC. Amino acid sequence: CASSSGQAQGYTF.

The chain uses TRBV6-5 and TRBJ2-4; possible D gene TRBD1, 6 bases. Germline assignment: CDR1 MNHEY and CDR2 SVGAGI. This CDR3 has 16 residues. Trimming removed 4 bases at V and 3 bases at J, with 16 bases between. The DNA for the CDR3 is TGTGCCAGCAGTTCGCCAGGGGTTGGAGGCAAAAACATTCAGTACTTC. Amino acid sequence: CASSSPGVGGKNIQYF.

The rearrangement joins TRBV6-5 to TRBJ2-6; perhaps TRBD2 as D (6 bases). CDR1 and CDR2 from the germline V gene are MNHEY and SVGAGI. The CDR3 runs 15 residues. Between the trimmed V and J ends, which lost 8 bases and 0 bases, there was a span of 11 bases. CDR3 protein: CASAVGSSGANVLTF. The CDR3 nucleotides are TGTGCCAGCGCTGTCGGGAGCTCTGGGGCCAACGTCCTGACTTTC.

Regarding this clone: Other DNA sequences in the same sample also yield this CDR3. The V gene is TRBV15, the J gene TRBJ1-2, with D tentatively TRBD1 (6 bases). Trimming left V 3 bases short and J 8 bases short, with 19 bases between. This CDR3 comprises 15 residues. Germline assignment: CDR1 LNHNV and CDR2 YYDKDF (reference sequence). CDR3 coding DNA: TGTGCCACCAGCAGTCGGACAGCCGGCGTTTCAGGCTACACCTTC. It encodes CATSSRTAGVSGYTF.

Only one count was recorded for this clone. In DNA form, the CDR3 reads TGTGCCAGCAGCTCCGCAGTCCCGGGACTAGTGGGCTACGAGCAGTACTTC. It encodes CASSSAVPGLVGYEQYF. This chain joins TRBV7-9 and TRBJ2-7; 8 nucleotides agree with TRBD2. Trimming at V came to 4 bases and at J to 3 bases, leaving 14 bases not matched to a gene. This CDR3 contains 17 residues. CDR1 SEHNR and CDR2 FQNEAQ come from the germline V gene (reference sequence).

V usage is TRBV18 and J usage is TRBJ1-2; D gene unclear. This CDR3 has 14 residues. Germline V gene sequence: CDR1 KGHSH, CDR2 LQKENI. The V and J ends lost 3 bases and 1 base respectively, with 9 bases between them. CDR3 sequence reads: CASSPVTVNYGYTF. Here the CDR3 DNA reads TGTGCCAGCTCACCCGTCACGGTTAACTATGGCTACACCTTC.

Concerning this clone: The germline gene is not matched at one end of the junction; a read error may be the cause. The CDR3 DNA reads TGTGCCAGCATCCGGGACAGAAACAGTGAAGCTTTCTTT. Protein sequence: CASIRDRNSEAFF. The gene calls are TRBV2 and TRBJ1-1; 7 positions match TRBD1. In germline, CDR1 is SNHLY, CDR2 FYNNEI. This CDR3 comprises 13 residues.

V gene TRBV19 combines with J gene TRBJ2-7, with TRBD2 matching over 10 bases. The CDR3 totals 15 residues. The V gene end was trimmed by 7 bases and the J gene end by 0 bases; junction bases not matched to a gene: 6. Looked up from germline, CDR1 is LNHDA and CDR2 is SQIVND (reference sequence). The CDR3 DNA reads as TGTGCCAGTAATAAGCGGGGGGGCCGCTCCTACGAGCAGTACTTC. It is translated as CASNKRGGRSYEQYF.

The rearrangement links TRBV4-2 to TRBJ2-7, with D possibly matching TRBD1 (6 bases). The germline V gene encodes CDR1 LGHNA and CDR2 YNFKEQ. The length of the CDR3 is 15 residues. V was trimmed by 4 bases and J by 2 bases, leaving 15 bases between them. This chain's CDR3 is CASSLQFGGTYEQYF. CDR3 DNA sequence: TGTGCCAGCAGCCTACAATTTGGGGGCACCTACGAGCAGTACTTC.